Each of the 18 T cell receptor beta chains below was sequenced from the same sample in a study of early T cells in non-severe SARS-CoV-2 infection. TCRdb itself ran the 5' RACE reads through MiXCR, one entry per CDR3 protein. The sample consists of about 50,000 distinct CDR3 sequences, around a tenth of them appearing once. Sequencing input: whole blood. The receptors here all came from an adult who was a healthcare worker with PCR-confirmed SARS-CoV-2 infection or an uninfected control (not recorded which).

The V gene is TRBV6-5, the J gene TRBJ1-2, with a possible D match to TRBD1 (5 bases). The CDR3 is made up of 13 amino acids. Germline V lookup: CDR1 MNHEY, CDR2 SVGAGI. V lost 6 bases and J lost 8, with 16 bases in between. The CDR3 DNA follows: TGTGCCAGCAGAAGTTGGGGCCCGCAGGGCTACACCTTC. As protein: CASRSWGPQGYTF.

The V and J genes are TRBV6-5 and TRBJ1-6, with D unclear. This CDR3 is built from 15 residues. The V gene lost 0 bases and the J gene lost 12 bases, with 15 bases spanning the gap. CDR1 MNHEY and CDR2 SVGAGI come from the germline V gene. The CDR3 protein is CASSYSDSDVGPLHF. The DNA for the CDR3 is TGTGCCAGCAGTTACTCGGATTCGGACGTCGGACCCCTCCACTTT.

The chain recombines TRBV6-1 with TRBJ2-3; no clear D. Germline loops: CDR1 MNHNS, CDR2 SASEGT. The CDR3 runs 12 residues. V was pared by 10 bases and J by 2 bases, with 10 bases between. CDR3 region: CATSLDTDTQYF. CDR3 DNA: TGTGCCACCTCCCTGGACACAGATACGCAGTATTTT.

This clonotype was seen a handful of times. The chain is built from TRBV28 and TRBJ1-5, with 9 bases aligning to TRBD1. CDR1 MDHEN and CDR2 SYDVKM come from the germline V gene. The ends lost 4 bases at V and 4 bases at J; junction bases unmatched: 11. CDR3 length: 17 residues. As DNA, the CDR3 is TGTGCCAGCAGTTCCCCCCCGGGACAGGGTTCAAATCAGCCCCAGCATTTT. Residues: CASSSPPGQGSNQPQHF. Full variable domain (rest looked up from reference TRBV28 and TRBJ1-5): DVKVTQSSRYLVKRTGEKVFLECVQDMDHENMFWYRQDPGLGLRLIYFSYDVKMKEKGDIPEGYSVSREKKERFSLILESASTNQTSMYLCASSSPPGQGSNQPQHFGDGTRLSIL.

The CDR3 nucleotides are TGTGCCAGCTCACCGAGTACGAACACCGGGGAGCTGTTTTTT. Translating gives CASSPSTNTGELFF. The V call is TRBV18, the J call TRBJ2-2; no firm D call. Germline assignment: CDR1 KGHSH and CDR2 LQKENI. Trimming removed 3 bases from V and 0 bases from J, with 5 bases in between. The CDR3 has 14 residues. The whole variable domain, remainder taken from reference TRBV18 and TRBJ2-2, is NAGVMQNPRHLVRRRGQEARLRCSPMKGHSHVYWYRQLPEEGLKFMVYLQKENIIDESGMPKERFSAEFPKEGPSILRIQQVVRGDSAAYFCASSPSTNTGELFFGEGSRLTVL.

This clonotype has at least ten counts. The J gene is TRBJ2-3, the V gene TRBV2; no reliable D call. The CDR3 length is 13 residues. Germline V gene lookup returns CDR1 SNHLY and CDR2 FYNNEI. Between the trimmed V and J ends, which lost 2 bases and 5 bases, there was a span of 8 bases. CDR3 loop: CASSEFKGDTQYF. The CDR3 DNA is TGTGCCAGCAGTGAATTTAAGGGAGATACGCAGTATTTT. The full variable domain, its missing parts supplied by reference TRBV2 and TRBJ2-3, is EPEVTQTPSHQVTQMGQEVILRCVPISNHLYFYWYRQILGQKVEFLVSFYNNEISEKSEIFDDQFSVERPDGSNFTLKIRSTKLEDSAMYFCASSEFKGDTQYFGPGTRLTVL.

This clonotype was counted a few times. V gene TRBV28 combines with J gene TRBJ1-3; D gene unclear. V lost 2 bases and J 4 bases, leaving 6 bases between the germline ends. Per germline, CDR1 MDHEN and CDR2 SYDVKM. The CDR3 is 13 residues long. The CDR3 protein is CASSLTPGNTIYF. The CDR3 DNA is TGTGCCAGCAGTTTAACACCCGGAAACACCATATATTTT.

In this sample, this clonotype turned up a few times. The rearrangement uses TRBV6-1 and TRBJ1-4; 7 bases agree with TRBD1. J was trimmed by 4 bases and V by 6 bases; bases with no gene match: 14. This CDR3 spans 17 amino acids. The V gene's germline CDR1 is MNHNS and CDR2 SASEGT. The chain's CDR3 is CASSRLPPGQLNEKLFF. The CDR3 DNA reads TGTGCCAGCAGCAGGCTCCCCCCGGGACAGCTTAATGAAAAACTGTTTTTT.

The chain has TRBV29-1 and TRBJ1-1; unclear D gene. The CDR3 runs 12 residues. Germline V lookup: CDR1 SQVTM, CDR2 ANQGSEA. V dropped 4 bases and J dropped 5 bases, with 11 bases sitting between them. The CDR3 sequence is CSVAGGGTEAFF. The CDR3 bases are TGCAGCGTTGCGGGAGGTGGTACTGAAGCTTTCTTT. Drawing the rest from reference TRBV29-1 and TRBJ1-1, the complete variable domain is SAVISQKPSRDICQRGTSLTIQCQVDSQVTMMFWYRQQPGQSLTLIATANQGSEATYESGFVIDKFPISRPNLTFSTLTVSNMSPEDSSIYLCSVAGGGTEAFFGQGTRLTVV.

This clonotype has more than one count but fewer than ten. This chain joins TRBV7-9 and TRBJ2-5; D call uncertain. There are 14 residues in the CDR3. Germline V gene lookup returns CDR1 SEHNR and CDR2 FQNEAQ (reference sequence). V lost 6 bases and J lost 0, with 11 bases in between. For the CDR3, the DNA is TGTGCCAGCAGATCTACTTCTTACCAAGAGACCCAGTACTTC. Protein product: CASRSTSYQETQYF.

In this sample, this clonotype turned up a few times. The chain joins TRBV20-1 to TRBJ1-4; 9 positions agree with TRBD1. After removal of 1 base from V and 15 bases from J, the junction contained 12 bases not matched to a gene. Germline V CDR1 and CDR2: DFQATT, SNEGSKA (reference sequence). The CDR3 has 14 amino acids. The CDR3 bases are TGCAGTGCTAGAGCCTCGGACAGGGGAGGAGGAGTGTTTTTT. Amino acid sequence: CSARASDRGGGVFF.

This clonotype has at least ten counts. The CDR3 spells CASGGQRGNQPQHF. The CDR3 DNA reads as TGCGCCAGCGGGGGACAGAGGGGCAATCAGCCCCAGCATTTT. V gene TRBV10-1 combines with J gene TRBJ1-5; 7 bases fit TRBD1. Germline CDR1 and CDR2: WNHNN and SYGVQD (reference sequence). The V segment lost 8 bases and the J segment 2 bases; nucleotides outside the gene matches: 6. The CDR3 runs to 14 residues.

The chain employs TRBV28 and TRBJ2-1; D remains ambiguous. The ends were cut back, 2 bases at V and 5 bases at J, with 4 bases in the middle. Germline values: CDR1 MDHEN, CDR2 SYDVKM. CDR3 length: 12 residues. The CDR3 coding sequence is TGTGCCAGCAGTTTAGATAACAATGAGCAGTTCTTC. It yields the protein CASSLDNNEQFF.

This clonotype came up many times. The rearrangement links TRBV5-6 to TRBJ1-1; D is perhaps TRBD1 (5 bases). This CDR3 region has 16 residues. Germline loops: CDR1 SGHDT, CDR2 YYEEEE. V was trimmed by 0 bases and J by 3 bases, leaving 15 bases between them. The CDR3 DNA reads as TGTGCCAGCAGCTTGGTGCAGGGAGGCCGGTACACTGAAGCTTTCTTT. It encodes CASSLVQGGRYTEAFF.

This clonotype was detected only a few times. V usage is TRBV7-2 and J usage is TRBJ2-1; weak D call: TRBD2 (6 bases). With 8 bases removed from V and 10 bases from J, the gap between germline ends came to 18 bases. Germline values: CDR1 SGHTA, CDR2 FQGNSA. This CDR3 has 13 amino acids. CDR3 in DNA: TGTGCCAGCTCTGTTCGGGGAGGTAGAGAGCAGTTCTTC. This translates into CASSVRGGREQFF.

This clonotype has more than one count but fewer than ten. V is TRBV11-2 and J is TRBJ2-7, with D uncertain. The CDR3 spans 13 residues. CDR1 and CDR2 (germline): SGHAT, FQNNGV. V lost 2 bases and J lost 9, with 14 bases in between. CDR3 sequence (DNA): TGTGCCAGCAGCTTATCGGCTAGTTCGGGGCAGTACTTC. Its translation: CASSLSASSGQYF.

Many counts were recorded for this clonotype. The CDR3 nucleotides are TGCAGTGCTAGAGATATCGATTTATATTCACCCCTCCACTTT. This sequence encodes CSARDIDLYSPLHF. V gene TRBV20-1 combines with J gene TRBJ1-6, with D unclear. The V gene lost 0 bases and the J gene lost 8 bases, with 11 bases spanning the gap. The CDR3 length is 14 residues. Germline values: CDR1 DFQATT, CDR2 SNEGSKA (reference sequence).

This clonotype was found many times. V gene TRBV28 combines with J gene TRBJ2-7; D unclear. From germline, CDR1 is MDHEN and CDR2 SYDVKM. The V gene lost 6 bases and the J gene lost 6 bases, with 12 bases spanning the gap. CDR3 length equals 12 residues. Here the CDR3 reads CASSRTPGEQYF. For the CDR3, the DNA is TGTGCCAGCAGCCGAACCCCAGGCGAGCAGTACTTC.